This entry lists 9 T cell receptor beta chains sequenced from one sample in a study of control samples from healthy donors and cancer patients. Generated by immunoSEQ multiplex PCR, the TCRdb table keeps only in-frame clones and is missing some. In the table there are approximately 69,000 clones, roughly 89% of which are singletons. Sequencing input: PBMCs. Receptors were obtained from a man aged 55 to 70 with colorectal cancer.

This clone was seen only once. V is TRBV27 and J is TRBJ2-7; 12 nucleotides align to TRBD1. The CDR3 loop spans 14 amino acids. The V segment lost 4 bases and the J segment 7 bases; nucleotides outside the gene matches: 5. Germline V gives CDR1 MNHEY, CDR2 SMNVEV (reference sequence). In DNA form, the CDR3 reads TGTGCCAGCAGTTGGGGACAGGGGGCGTTTGAGCAGTACTTC. Its translation is CASSWGQGAFEQYF.

V usage is TRBV18 and J usage is TRBJ2-7; D not certain. V lost 5 bases and J lost 4, with 9 bases in between. This CDR3 is 12 amino acids long. CDR1 and CDR2 from the germline V gene are KGHSH and LQKENI. Here the CDR3 DNA reads TGTGCCAGCTCATCAGGACGTTACGAGCAGTACTTC. Amino acid sequence: CASSSGRYEQYF.

V gene TRBV12-5 combines with J gene TRBJ2-3; possible D gene TRBD2, 6 bases. V lost 7 bases, J lost 3 bases, and 20 bases lay in between. The CDR3 loop spans 16 amino acids. Germline V gene sequence: CDR1 LGHNT, CDR2 FRNRAP. Written as DNA, the CDR3 is TGTGCTAGTGCCCCGAGAGGGAGGCTTTGGACAGATACGCAGTATTTT. This sequence encodes CASAPRGRLWTDTQYF. The whole variable domain, filled in from reference TRBV12-5 and TRBJ2-3, reads DARVTQTPRHKVTEMGQEVTMRCQPILGHNTVFWYRQTMMQGLELLAYFRNRAPLDDSGMPKDRFSAEMPDATLATLKIQPSEPRDSAVYFCASAPRGRLWTDTQYFGPGTRLTVL.

This chain joins TRBV5-1 and TRBJ2-1, with a possible D match to TRBD1 (6 bases). The V gene lost 2 bases and the J gene lost 7 bases, with 13 bases spanning the gap. Per the germline V gene, CDR1 is SGHRS and CDR2 is YFSETQ. The CDR3 consists of 14 residues. The CDR3 region is CASSFKTGWNEQFF. The CDR3 region has the DNA TGCGCCAGCAGCTTCAAGACAGGATGGAATGAGCAGTTCTTC.

This clone was seen more than once but under ten times. The chain carries TRBV6-5 and TRBJ2-5; D may be TRBD1 (6 bases). This CDR3 comprises 14 residues. Trimming left V 4 bases short and J 5 bases short, with 14 bases between. The germline V gene encodes CDR1 MNHEY and CDR2 SVGAGI. Written as DNA, the CDR3 is TGTGCCAGCAGTTCCGACAGGCTGTGGGAGACCCAGTACTTC. Translated: CASSSDRLWETQYF.

The chain links TRBV5-1 to TRBJ1-1, with D tentatively TRBD1 (5 bases). The V end was cut by 0 bases, the J end by 6 bases, with 15 bases between. The germline gives CDR1 SGHRS, CDR2 YFSETQ. The CDR3 contains 15 residues. The CDR3 sequence is CASSLGDVPNAEAFF. The CDR3 DNA follows: TGCGCCAGCAGCTTGGGGGACGTCCCAAACGCTGAAGCTTTCTTT.

The chain links TRBV11-2 to TRBJ2-7, with TRBD2 matching over 12 bases. Germline CDR1 is SGHAT and CDR2 is FQNNGV. CDR3 length: 17 residues. J gave up 2 bases and V 2 bases, and 7 bases lay outside the gene matches. CDR3 bases: TGTGCCAGCAGCTTACGGGCTAGCGGGGGGGCTGCCTACGAGCAGTACTTC. Translating it yields CASSLRASGGAAYEQYF. Full variable domain (missing parts from reference TRBV11-2 and TRBJ2-7): EAGVAQSPRYKIIEKRQSVAFWCNPISGHATLYWYQQILGQGPKLLIQFQNNGVVDDSQLPKDRFSAERLKGVDSTLKIQPAKLEDSAVYLCASSLRASGGAAYEQYFGPGTRLTVT.

Only a few counts were recorded for this clone. V is TRBV29-1 and J is TRBJ1-5; 9 bases match TRBD1. Trimming took 5 bases from V and 6 from J; bases not matched to a gene: 8. Germline V lookup: CDR1 SQVTM, CDR2 ANQGSEA. This CDR3 region has 14 residues. CDR3 nucleotide sequence: TGCAGCGTTAATACCGGGACAGGGAGTCAGCCCCAGCATTTT. This encodes CSVNTGTGSQPQHF.

This clone has only one observation. The V and J genes are TRBV24-1 and TRBJ1-4; D call uncertain. The V and J ends lost 4 bases and 0 bases respectively, with 14 bases between them. The CDR3 has 17 amino acids. Germline CDR1 KGHDR, CDR2 SFDVKD. CDR3 sequence (DNA): TGTGCCACCAGTGAGGTCGATAAGGCTACAACTAATGAAAAACTGTTTTTT. This gives the protein CATSEVDKATTNEKLFF.